The 32 T cell receptor beta chains below come from one sample, sequenced in a study of shared clonotypes between healthy human individuals. The repertoire was sequenced with immunoSEQ multiplex PCR; TCRdb's copy has only in-frame clones and lacks some. This table holds roughly 1.4 million clones, less than 99% found once. What was sequenced was naive CD4+ T cells sorted from blood. Regarding subset: CD45RA+ positively selected. The receptors originated from a young man in good health.

This clone was observed once. This sequence joins TRBV6-6 and TRBJ2-2, with a possible D match to TRBD2 (5 bases). The CDR3 length is 13 residues. V was pared by 5 bases and J by 6 bases, with 10 bases between. From germline, CDR1 is MNHNY and CDR2 SVGAGI (reference sequence). The CDR3 DNA reads as TGTGCCAGCAGTCAACTAGTGGCCGGGGAGCTGTTTTTT. This sequence encodes CASSQLVAGELFF.

The chain links TRBV9 to TRBJ2-1, with D maybe TRBD2 (6 bases). The CDR3 sequence is 13 residues long. V was cut by 10 bases and J by 0 bases, with 11 bases left in between. CDR1 and CDR2 from the germline V gene are SGDLS and YYNGEE. The DNA for the CDR3 is TGTGCCGTCGGGACTCACTCCTACAATGAGCAGTTCTTC. Its protein is CAVGTHSYNEQFF.

This sequence joins TRBV5-1 and TRBJ2-2, with D perhaps matching TRBD1 (5 bases). CDR3 length: 14 residues. Germline CDR1 reads SGHRS; CDR2 reads YFSETQ. V lost 3 bases, J lost 1 base, and 7 bases lay in between. In nucleotides, the CDR3 is TGCGCCAGCAGCTGGGGCAAGAACACCGGGGAGCTGTTTTTT. It encodes CASSWGKNTGELFF.

The V and J genes are TRBV15 and TRBJ1-2; no clear D gene. CDR3 length: 15 amino acids. V lost 5 bases, J lost 0 bases, and 13 bases lay in between. Germline lookup yields CDR1 LNHNV and CDR2 YYDKDF (reference sequence). CDR3 in DNA: TGTGCCACCAGCTTAAGCCTAAGATCTAACTATGGCTACACCTTC. Its protein is CATSLSLRSNYGYTF.

The chain joins TRBV25-1 to TRBJ1-2; 10 positions match TRBD1. CDR1 is MGHDK, CDR2 SYGVNS, per germline. The CDR3 totals 17 residues. The ends lost 4 bases at V and 4 bases at J; junction bases unmatched: 12. CDR3: CASSGGGQGMGVYGYTF. CDR3 DNA: TGTGCCAGCAGTGGTGGGGGACAGGGGATGGGTGTCTATGGCTACACCTTC.

This clone has just one count. V is TRBV5-1 and J is TRBJ1-1; D perhaps matches TRBD1 (5 bases). Per the germline V gene, CDR1 is SGHRS and CDR2 is YFSETQ. Trimming left V 0 bases short and J 4 bases short, with 19 bases between. This CDR3 spans 17 amino acids. Written as DNA, the CDR3 is TGCGCCAGCAGCTTGGATCTAATCCCAGGGACGCTCACTGAAGCTTTCTTT. Encoded protein: CASSLDLIPGTLTEAFF.

V is TRBV6-1 and J is TRBJ1-3, with 9 bases identical to TRBD1. Germline assignment: CDR1 MNHNS and CDR2 SASEGT. The CDR3 loop spans 15 amino acids. V lost 4 bases, J lost 5 bases, and 6 bases stayed unmatched. The CDR3: CASSVGTGTRNTIYF. In DNA form, the CDR3 reads TGTGCCAGCAGTGTCGGGACAGGGACCCGAAACACCATATATTTT.

The CDR3 DNA sequence: TGTGCCAGCAGCCCTCAAGGTATACTGAACGAGCAGTACTTC. It encodes CASSPQGILNEQYF. The chain carries TRBV5-6 and TRBJ2-7; D remains ambiguous. There are 14 residues in the CDR3. V was trimmed by 4 bases and J by 5 bases, leaving 16 bases between them. Germline CDR1 reads SGHDT; CDR2 reads YYEEEE.

The rearrangement links TRBV5-1 to TRBJ1-3; D may be TRBD1 (6 bases). Looked up from germline, CDR1 is SGHRS and CDR2 is YFSETQ. V lost 4 bases and J 8 bases, leaving 19 bases between the germline ends. The CDR3 runs to 15 residues. This chain's CDR3 is CASSQQNSGEDTIYF. The CDR3 DNA sequence: TGCGCCAGCAGCCAACAGAACTCAGGGGAGGACACCATATATTTT.

This chain joins TRBV27 and TRBJ1-5, with D possibly matching TRBD1 (5 bases). Per the germline V gene, CDR1 is MNHEY and CDR2 is SMNVEV (reference sequence). Trimming pared 4 bases from V and 1 base from J, leaving 8 bases between. This CDR3 has 14 residues. CDR3 nucleotides: TGTGCCAGCAGTTCCCGGGACAGCAATCAGCCCCAGCATTTT. Protein product: CASSSRDSNQPQHF.

The CDR3 DNA sequence: TGTGCCATCAGTGAGTCAGAAGTACGGCTGAACACTGAAGCTTTCTTT. Protein product: CAISESEVRLNTEAFF. V gene TRBV10-3 combines with J gene TRBJ1-1, with D uncertain. V dropped 0 bases and J dropped 0 bases, with 11 bases sitting between them. This CDR3 spans 16 amino acids. Germline CDR1 and CDR2: ENHRY and SYGVKD.

This rearrangement joins TRBV5-1 to TRBJ2-1, with 7 bases aligning to TRBD2. Trimming at V came to 4 bases and at J to 4 bases, leaving 8 bases not matched to a gene. CDR1 is SGHRS, CDR2 YFSETQ, per germline. The CDR3 is made up of 15 amino acids. CDR3: CASSTTSEAYNEQFF. The CDR3 DNA reads as TGCGCCAGCAGCACCACTAGCGAAGCGTACAATGAGCAGTTCTTC.

The CDR3 protein is CASSALVLASYEQYF. The CDR3 DNA reads as TGTGCCAGCAGCGCCCTGGTACTAGCCTCCTACGAGCAGTACTTC. J is TRBJ2-7 and V is TRBV5-6; TRBD2 might be the D (6 bases). Germline assignment: CDR1 SGHDT and CDR2 YYEEEE. The V end lost 4 bases, the J end lost 0 bases, and 14 bases lay between the germline ends. This CDR3 comprises 15 residues.

The V gene is TRBV2, the J gene TRBJ2-5; D uncertain. V lost 5 bases, J lost 3 bases, and 7 bases lay in between. Germline V gene data show CDR1 as SNHLY and CDR2 as FYNNEI. This CDR3 is built from 12 residues. The CDR3 nucleotides are TGTGCCAGCAGTCTAGAGGAAGAGACCCAGTACTTC. As protein: CASSLEEETQYF.

The V call is TRBV5-5, the J call TRBJ2-3, with D uncertain. Germline CDR1 SGHKS, CDR2 YYEKEE (reference sequence). V shed 3 bases and J shed 3 bases, with 11 bases lying between them. This CDR3 spans 14 amino acids. CDR3 sequence (DNA): TGTGCCAGCAGCTCTCGGGCATATACAGATACGCAGTATTTT. Protein product: CASSSRAYTDTQYF.

CDR3 sequence: CASSQDNGAGGKNIQYF. CDR3 DNA: TGTGCCAGCAGCCAAGATAACGGGGCCGGGGGGAAAAACATTCAGTACTTC. The V and J genes are TRBV14 and TRBJ2-4, with 7 nucleotides matching TRBD2. Germline assignment: CDR1 SGHDN and CDR2 FVKESK. The V gene end was trimmed by 0 bases and the J gene end by 4 bases; junction bases not matched to a gene: 9. The CDR3 has 17 residues.

The CDR3 DNA sequence: TGTGCCAGTAGTATCAGGCAAGGTCGCACTGAAGCTTTCTTT. It encodes CASSIRQGRTEAFF. The rearrangement joins TRBV19 to TRBJ1-1; no clear D gene. Germline V lookup: CDR1 LNHDA, CDR2 SQIVND (reference sequence). This CDR3 is built from 14 residues. The V end was cut by 3 bases, the J end by 4 bases, with 12 bases between.

The V call is TRBV7-9, the J call TRBJ1-5, with unresolved D. Germline V CDR1 and CDR2: SEHNR, FQNEAQ (reference sequence). This CDR3 spans 15 amino acids. Trimming removed 5 bases at V and 3 bases at J, with 14 bases between. CDR3: CASSGTGRLNQPQHF. CDR3 sequence (DNA): TGTGCCAGCAGCGGAACTGGACGGCTCAATCAGCCCCAGCATTTT.

This clone was observed a handful of times. At the DNA level, this CDR3 is encoded by other sequences in the same sample as well. V gene TRBV18 combines with J gene TRBJ2-7; possibly TRBD1 for D (5 bases). The CDR3 covers 12 residues. Germline V gene data show CDR1 as KGHSH and CDR2 as LQKENI. Trimming removed 3 bases from V and 2 bases from J, with 5 bases in between. The CDR3, as DNA: TGTGCCAGCTCACCGACAGCCTACGAGCAGTACTTC. This translates into CASSPTAYEQYF.

The CDR3 DNA reads as TGCGCCAGCACCAGGGACAGGGGGTCCTACAATGAGCAGTTCTTC. It is translated as CASTRDRGSYNEQFF. The chain uses TRBV5-1 and TRBJ2-1, with 11 bases matching TRBD1. V shed 6 bases and J 1 base; nucleotides not matched to a gene: 3. This CDR3 region has 15 residues. Per germline, CDR1 SGHRS and CDR2 YFSETQ.

V and J are TRBV29-1 and TRBJ1-1; D not resolved. CDR1 is SQVTM and CDR2 is ANQGSEA in the germline V gene. The CDR3 is 12 amino acids. Trimming shortened V by 8 bases and J by 2 bases, and 12 bases separated the two germline ends. The CDR3 spells CSFAHGNTEAFF. CDR3 DNA sequence: TGCAGCTTCGCCCATGGCAACACTGAAGCTTTCTTT.

The chain joins TRBV7-9 to TRBJ2-7; D tentatively reads TRBD1 or TRBD2 (5 bases each). Germline V gene lookup returns CDR1 SEHNR and CDR2 FQNEAQ (reference sequence). V lost 5 bases and J lost 2, with 19 bases in between. CDR3 length: 16 amino acids. CDR3 coding DNA: TGTGCCAGCAGCACGCCCAACAGGACCGGGGCCTACGAGCAGTACTTC. Translating it yields CASSTPNRTGAYEQYF.

The rearrangement links TRBV5-6 to TRBJ1-5; possible D gene TRBD1, 5 bases. The CDR3 has 15 residues. In germline, CDR1 is SGHDT, CDR2 YYEEEE. Trimming took off 3 bases at V and 6 bases at J, with 16 bases between the two ends. The CDR3 DNA reads as TGTGCCAGCAGCTACCGGGACCTCCGGACTCAGCCCCAGCATTTT. Its translation: CASSYRDLRTQPQHF.

V gene TRBV6-9 combines with J gene TRBJ2-2, with TRBD2 as a possible D gene (6 bases). Germline CDR1 reads MNHGY; CDR2 reads SVAAGI. The CDR3 covers 18 residues. Trimming took off 0 bases at V and 4 bases at J, with 18 bases between the two ends. The DNA of the CDR3 is TGTGCCAGCAGTTATTCGTTTGCTCGACTAGGGGCCACCGGGGAGCTGTTTTTT. Translated: CASSYSFARLGATGELFF.

V is TRBV20-1 and J is TRBJ1-4; no firm D call. This CDR3 is built from 11 residues. Germline loops: CDR1 DFQATT, CDR2 SNEGSKA (reference sequence). V shed 6 bases and J shed 5 bases, with 7 bases lying between them. The CDR3 here is CSASGNEKLFF. Written as DNA, the CDR3 is TGCAGTGCATCGGGGAATGAAAAACTGTTTTTT.

This chain joins TRBV5-1 and TRBJ1-4; a possible D gene is TRBD1 (6 bases). CDR1 is SGHRS and CDR2 is YFSETQ in the germline V gene. Trimming removed 3 bases at V and 7 bases at J, with 13 bases between. CDR3 length equals 14 residues. The CDR3 nucleotides read TGCGCCAGCAGCTCCGGGACACCAACTGAAAAACTGTTTTTT. This translates into CASSSGTPTEKLFF. Full variable domain (rest looked up from reference TRBV5-1 and TRBJ1-4): KAGVTQTPRYLIKTRGQQVTLSCSPISGHRSVSWYQQTPGQGLQFLFEYFSETQRNKGNFPGRFSGRQFSNSRSEMNVSTLELGDSALYLCASSSGTPTEKLFFGSGTQLSVL.

This clone was found once. The CDR3, as DNA: TGTGCCAGCAGCTTTCTCTCCTTAAAGAGGGGTTCGAACACCGGGGAGCTGTTTTTT. This gives the protein CASSFLSLKRGSNTGELFF. The chain links TRBV7-6 to TRBJ2-2; D might be TRBD1 or TRBD2, each matching 5 bases. Germline V gene sequence: CDR1 SGHVS, CDR2 FNYEAQ. This CDR3 contains 19 residues. V shed 3 bases and J shed 0 bases, with 20 bases lying between them.

The rearrangement uses TRBV6-5 and TRBJ1-5; TRBD1 is a possible D gene (6 bases). The germline V gene encodes CDR1 MNHEY and CDR2 SVGAGI. V was shortened by 6 bases and J by 4 bases, with 16 bases between the two germline ends. The CDR3 is 15 amino acids. The CDR3 loop is CASSMSGTLNQPQHF. DNA of the CDR3: TGTGCCAGCAGCATGTCCGGGACACTAAATCAGCCCCAGCATTTT.

The J gene is TRBJ2-1, the V gene TRBV19; TRBD2 is a possible D gene (5 bases). The V end was cut by 5 bases, the J end by 0 bases, with 8 bases between. Germline CDR1 is LNHDA and CDR2 is SQIVND (reference sequence). The CDR3 contains 14 residues. In DNA form, the CDR3 reads TGTGCCAGTAGTCTGAGGGCCTCCTACAATGAGCAGTTCTTC. Translated, it gives CASSLRASYNEQFF.

The chain couples TRBV2 to TRBJ1-5, with D maybe TRBD1 (5 bases). Trimming took 8 bases from V and 0 from J, leaving 8 bases between them. Germline CDR1 reads SNHLY; CDR2 reads FYNNEI. The CDR3 runs 13 residues. The CDR3 loop reads CASGGNSNQPQHF. The CDR3 DNA follows: TGTGCCAGCGGGGGGAATAGCAATCAGCCCCAGCATTTT.

This clone was counted once. The chain employs TRBV7-9 and TRBJ2-7; tentatively, D is TRBD1 or TRBD2 (5 bases each). The CDR3 contains 14 residues. Per the germline V gene, CDR1 is SEHNR and CDR2 is FQNEAQ (reference sequence). Trimming shortened V by 4 bases and J by 3 bases, and 13 bases separated the two germline ends. The CDR3 nucleotides read TGTGCCAGCAGCTCCTTTGGGACGGTCTACGAGCAGTACTTC. Amino acids: CASSSFGTVYEQYF.

The chain has TRBV7-2 and TRBJ2-2; TRBD2 agrees at 9 bases. J was trimmed by 8 bases and V by 5 bases; bases with no gene match: 9. Germline V gene sequence: CDR1 SGHTA, CDR2 FQGNSA. The CDR3 loop spans 15 amino acids. CDR3 in amino acids: CASSRETSGLGELFF. The CDR3 nucleotides are TGTGCCAGCAGCCGGGAGACTAGCGGATTGGGGGAGCTGTTTTTT.